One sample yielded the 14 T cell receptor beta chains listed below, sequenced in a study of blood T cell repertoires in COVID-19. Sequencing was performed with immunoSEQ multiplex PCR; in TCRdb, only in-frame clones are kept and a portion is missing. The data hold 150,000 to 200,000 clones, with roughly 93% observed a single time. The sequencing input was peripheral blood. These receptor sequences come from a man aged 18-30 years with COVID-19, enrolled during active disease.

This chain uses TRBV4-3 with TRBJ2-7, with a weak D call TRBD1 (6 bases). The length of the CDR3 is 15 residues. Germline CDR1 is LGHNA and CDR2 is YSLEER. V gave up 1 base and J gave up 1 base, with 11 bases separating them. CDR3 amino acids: CASSQGWDTSYEQYF. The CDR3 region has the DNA TGCGCCAGCAGCCAAGGGTGGGACACATCCTACGAGCAGTACTTC.

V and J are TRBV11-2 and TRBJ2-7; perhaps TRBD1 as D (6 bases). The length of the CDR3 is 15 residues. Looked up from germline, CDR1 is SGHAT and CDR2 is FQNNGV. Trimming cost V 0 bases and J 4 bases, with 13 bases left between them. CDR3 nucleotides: TGTGCCAGCAGCTTAGATGGTGGGCAGGGGTACGAGCAGTACTTC. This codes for CASSLDGGQGYEQYF.

CDR3 coding DNA: TGCGCCAGCAGTCAACCGAGACCCTTCCGCGGGAGGGCCCCGTTCTACGAGCAGTACTTC. This codes for CASSQPRPFRGRAPFYEQYF. The gene calls are TRBV23-1 and TRBJ2-7; 9 nucleotides agree with TRBD2. TRBV23-1 has ORF status, its function being uncertain. This CDR3 is built from 20 residues. The ends lost 2 bases at V and 3 bases at J; junction bases unmatched: 20.

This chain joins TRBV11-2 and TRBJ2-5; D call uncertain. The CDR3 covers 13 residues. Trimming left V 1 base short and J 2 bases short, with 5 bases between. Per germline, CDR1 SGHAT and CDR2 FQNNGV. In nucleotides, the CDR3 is TGTGCCAGCAGCTTAGCACTACAAGAGACCCAGTACTTC. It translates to CASSLALQETQYF. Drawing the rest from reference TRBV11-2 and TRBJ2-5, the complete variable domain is EAGVAQSPRYKIIEKRQSVAFWCNPISGHATLYWYQQILGQGPKLLIQFQNNGVVDDSQLPKDRFSAERLKGVDSTLKIQPAKLEDSAVYLCASSLALQETQYFGPGTRLLVL.

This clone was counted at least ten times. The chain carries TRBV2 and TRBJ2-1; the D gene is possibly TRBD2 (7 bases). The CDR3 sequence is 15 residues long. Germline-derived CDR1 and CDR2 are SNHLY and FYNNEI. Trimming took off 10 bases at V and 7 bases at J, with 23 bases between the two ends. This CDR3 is CATNGGRGGMNEQFF. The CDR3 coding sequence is TGTGCCACCAACGGAGGGAGGGGGGGGATGAATGAGCAGTTCTTC.

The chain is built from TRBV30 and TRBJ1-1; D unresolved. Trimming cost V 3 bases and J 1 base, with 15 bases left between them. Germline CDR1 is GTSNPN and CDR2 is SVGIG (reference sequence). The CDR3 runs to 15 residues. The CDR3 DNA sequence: TGTGCCTGGAGGACTTTAAGACGGCCGAACACTGAAGCTTTCTTT. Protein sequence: CAWRTLRRPNTEAFF.

The CDR3, as DNA: TGTGCCATCACCCGGGGTGGTTATACTGAAGCTTTCTTT. Its protein is CAITRGGYTEAFF. J is TRBJ1-1 and V is TRBV10-3; D unclear. The CDR3 is made up of 13 amino acids. V was pared by 7 bases and J by 5 bases, with 14 bases between. Germline-derived CDR1 and CDR2 are ENHRY and SYGVKD.

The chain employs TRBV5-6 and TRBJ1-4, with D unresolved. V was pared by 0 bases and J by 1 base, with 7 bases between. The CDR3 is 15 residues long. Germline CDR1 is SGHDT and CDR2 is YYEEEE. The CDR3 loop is CASSLALQTNEKLFF. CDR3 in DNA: TGTGCCAGCAGCTTGGCACTGCAAACTAATGAAAAACTGTTTTTT.

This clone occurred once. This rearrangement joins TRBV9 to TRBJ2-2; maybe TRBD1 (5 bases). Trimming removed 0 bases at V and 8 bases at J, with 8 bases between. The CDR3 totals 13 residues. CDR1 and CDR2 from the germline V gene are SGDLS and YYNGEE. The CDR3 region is CASSVGGLGELFF. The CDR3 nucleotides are TGTGCCAGCAGCGTAGGGGGCTTGGGGGAGCTGTTTTTT.

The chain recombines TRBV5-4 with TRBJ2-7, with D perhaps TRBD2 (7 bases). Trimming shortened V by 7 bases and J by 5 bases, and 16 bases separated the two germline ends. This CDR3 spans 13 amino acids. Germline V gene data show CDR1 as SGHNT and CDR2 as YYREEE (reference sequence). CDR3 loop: CASGEGGVHEQYF. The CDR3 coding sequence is TGTGCCAGCGGAGAAGGGGGGGTCCACGAGCAGTACTTC. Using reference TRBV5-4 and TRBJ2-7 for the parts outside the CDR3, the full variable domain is ETGVTQSPTHLIKTRGQQVTLRCSSQSGHNTVSWYQQALGQGPQFIFQYYREEENGRGNFPPRFSGLQFPNYSSELNVNALELDDSALYLCASGEGGVHEQYFGPGTRLTVT.

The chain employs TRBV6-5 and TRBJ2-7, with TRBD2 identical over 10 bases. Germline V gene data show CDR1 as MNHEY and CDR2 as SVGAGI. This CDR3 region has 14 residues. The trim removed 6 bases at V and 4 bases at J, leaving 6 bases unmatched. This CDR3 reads CASSYSGGWYEQYF. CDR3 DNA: TGTGCCAGCAGCTATAGCGGGGGGTGGTACGAGCAGTACTTC.

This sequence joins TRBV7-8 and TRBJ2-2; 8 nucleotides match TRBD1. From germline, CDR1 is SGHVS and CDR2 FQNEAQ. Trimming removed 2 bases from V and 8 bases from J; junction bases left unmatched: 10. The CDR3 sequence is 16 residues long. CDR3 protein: CASSLFQTGGGGELFF. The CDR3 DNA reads TGTGCCAGCAGCTTATTCCAAACAGGGGGTGGAGGGGAGCTGTTTTTT.

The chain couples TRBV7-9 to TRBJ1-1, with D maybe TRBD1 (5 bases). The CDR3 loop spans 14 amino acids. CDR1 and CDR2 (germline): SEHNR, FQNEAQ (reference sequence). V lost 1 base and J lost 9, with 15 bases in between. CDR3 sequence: CASSLEGGARKAFF. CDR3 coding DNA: TGTGCCAGCAGCTTAGAAGGAGGGGCCCGTAAAGCTTTCTTT.

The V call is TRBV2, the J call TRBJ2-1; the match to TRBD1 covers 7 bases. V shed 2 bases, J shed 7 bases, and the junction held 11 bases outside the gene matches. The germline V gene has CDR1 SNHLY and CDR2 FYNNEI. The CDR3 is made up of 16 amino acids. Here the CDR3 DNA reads TGTGCCAGCAGTGAAAGCCGACAGGGAAGGGAGAATGAGCAGTTCTTC. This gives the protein CASSESRQGRENEQFF.